What follows describes a single T cell receptor beta chain. These data are taken from a study of blood T cell repertoires in COVID-19. Study-wide context: Sites across the United States, Italy and Spain contributed samples from acute and convalescent COVID-19. PBMCs, B-cell-depleted T cells, or T cells provided the cDNA or gDNA that made up the material.

Authors' data handling: The assay estimated nucleated cells by amplifying reference gene primers. Sequencing was performed with immunoSEQ multiplex PCR; in TCRdb, only in-frame clones are kept and a portion is missing. That table is the source of V, J and clone size, and D and trimming were worked out from the DNA. The sample records roughly 97,000 clones, just over 90% being singletons. Germline V gene lookup returns CDR1 MGHRA and CDR2 YSYEKL. With 3 bases removed from V and 7 bases from J, the gap between germline ends came to 9 bases. The length of the CDR3 is 13 residues. This TCR derives from a man aged 60-69 years with acute or convalescent COVID-19. Input material: peripheral blood. The gene calls are TRBV4-1 and TRBJ2-2; no clear D. The CDR3 bases are TGCGCCAGCAGCCAGGCGGAAGGCGGGGAGCTGTTTTTT. Its protein product is CASSQAEGGELFF.